The next 25 T cell receptor beta chains were all read from a single sample in a study of monozygotic twins with inflammatory bowel disease. TCRdb reprocessed the 5' RACE reads; each CDR3 protein has one entry and no DNA is given. This specimen shows more than 300,000 distinct CDR3 sequences; the ten leading clones hold 5.6%. The specimen was blood. These receptors came from a human donor with ulcerative colitis or Crohn's disease, or a healthy co-twin of an affected twin (not recorded which).

The chain recombines TRBV28 with TRBJ2-7; TCRdb outputs TRBD2, but without DNA this stays unchecked. Germline assignment: CDR1 MDHEN and CDR2 SYDVKM. This CDR3 has 15 residues. Here the CDR3 reads CASSIGTSTPYEQYF.

The chain employs TRBV5-1 and TRBJ2-3; lacking DNA, the TRBD2 call made by TCRdb goes unchecked. This CDR3 is 16 amino acids long. Germline values: CDR1 SGHRS, CDR2 YFSETQ. The CDR3 spells CASSLFEWRATDTQYF.

J is TRBJ2-3 and V is TRBV7-2; the D gene TCRdb calls, TRBD1, cannot be checked with no DNA. The CDR3 loop spans 15 amino acids. Germline loops: CDR1 SGHTA, CDR2 FQGNSA. CDR3 loop: CASSAGQGGADTQYF.

The chain has TRBV11-2 and TRBJ2-1; TCRdb's D gene call, TRBD1, goes unchecked for lack of DNA. Per the germline V gene, CDR1 is SGHAT and CDR2 is FQNNGV. The CDR3 length is 12 residues. The CDR3 sequence is CASSPWGTSMFF.

V is TRBV20-1 and J is TRBJ2-7; absent DNA, TCRdb's TRBD2 call cannot be checked. The V gene's germline CDR1 is DFQATT and CDR2 SNEGSKA (reference sequence). This CDR3 has 16 residues. The CDR3: CSARGTSAISSYEQYF.

The rearrangement links TRBV21-1 to TRBJ1-2. TRBV21-1 is a documented pseudogene. The CDR3 runs 14 residues. CDR3 in amino acids: CASSRTKHNYGYTF.

The rearrangement joins TRBV5-1 to TRBJ2-3. Germline V gene sequence: CDR1 SGHRS, CDR2 YFSETQ. There are 14 residues in the CDR3. The CDR3 sequence: CASSLFPGSDTQYF.

The chain uses TRBV14 and TRBJ2-2. This CDR3 has 17 residues. Germline CDR1 is SGHDN and CDR2 is FVKESK. This CDR3 is CASSPPGVTRIAGELFF.

The genes are TRBV9 and TRBJ1-2; TCRdb proposes TRBD1, but this gene call is untestable without DNA. Germline loops: CDR1 SGDLS, CDR2 YYNGEE. CDR3 length: 14 residues. The CDR3 here is CASSERSDRGGYTF.

This chain links TRBV7-3 with TRBJ2-1; TCRdb proposes TRBD2, but this gene call is untestable without DNA. In germline, CDR1 is SGHTA, CDR2 FQGTGA. The CDR3 loop spans 15 amino acids. CDR3: CASSPAGGTANEQFF.

The V call is TRBV5-1, the J call TRBJ1-5; TCRdb designates TRBD1, a call that cannot be tested without DNA. The CDR3 totals 13 residues. The germline V gene encodes CDR1 SGHRS and CDR2 YFSETQ. This chain's CDR3 is CASSLEGVQPQHF.

The CDR3 protein is CASSREGPYEQYF. The chain recombines TRBV19 with TRBJ2-7; without DNA, the TCRdb call of TRBD2 cannot be checked. Germline V gene data show CDR1 as LNHDA and CDR2 as SQIVND (reference sequence). CDR3 size: 13 residues.

The rearrangement uses TRBV6-5 and TRBJ2-7; lacking DNA, the TRBD1 call made by TCRdb goes unchecked. The CDR3 is 16 residues long. Germline CDR1 reads MNHEY; CDR2 reads SVGAGI. The CDR3 loop reads CASSYYGTANSYEQYF.

The chain's CDR3 is CASSQDRASSYNEQFF. The chain is built from TRBV4-3 and TRBJ2-1; absent DNA, TCRdb's TRBD1 call cannot be checked. The CDR3 totals 16 residues. Germline lookup yields CDR1 LGHNA and CDR2 YSLEER.

This rearrangement joins TRBV20-1 to TRBJ1-3; TCRdb's assignment of TRBD1 cannot be checked, as there is no DNA. Per germline, CDR1 DFQATT and CDR2 SNEGSKA (reference sequence). The CDR3 totals 15 residues. CDR3 in amino acids: CSAGVGGRSGNTIYF.

The chain links TRBV5-6 to TRBJ1-4. From germline, CDR1 is SGHDT and CDR2 YYEEEE. The CDR3 contains 14 residues. The chain's CDR3 is CASTGQGGVEKLFF.

The chain has TRBV7-3 and TRBJ2-7. CDR3 length equals 14 residues. CDR1 is SGHTA, CDR2 FQGTGA, per germline. The chain's CDR3 is CASSLSGGNYEQYF. Full variable domain (outside the CDR3, taken from reference TRBV7-3 and TRBJ2-7): GAGVSQTPSNKVTEKGKYVELRCDPISGHTALYWYRQSLGQGPEFLIYFQGTGAADDSGLPNDRFFAVRPEGSVSTLKIQRTERGDSAVYLCASSLSGGNYEQYFGPGTRLTVT.

The genes are TRBV12-3 or TRBV12-4 and TRBJ1-1. CDR3 length: 13 residues. CDR3 region: CASSASLNTEAFF.

This chain connects TRBV12-3 or TRBV12-4 to TRBJ2-1; TCRdb indicates TRBD1, and absent DNA this call remains unverified. The CDR3 extends over 14 amino acids. CDR3 sequence: CASTRQESRDEQFF.

V usage is TRBV6-5 and J usage is TRBJ2-2; TCRdb outputs TRBD2, but without DNA this stays unchecked. The CDR3 contains 14 residues. Germline values: CDR1 MNHEY, CDR2 SVGAGI. The CDR3: CASSYRGSIGELFF.

The V call is TRBV27, the J call TRBJ2-7; there is no DNA to check the TCRdb D call of TRBD1. Germline CDR1 is MNHEY and CDR2 is SMNVEV (reference sequence). The length of the CDR3 is 16 residues. CDR3 loop: CASSLRTGGVSGEQYF.

The chain links TRBV11-3 to TRBJ2-3; TCRdb's D call, TRBD2, is unchecked because there is no DNA. There are 14 residues in the CDR3. CDR1 and CDR2 from the germline V gene are SGHNT and YENEEA. Here the CDR3 reads CASSLGEDTATQYF.

CDR3 protein: CASSLGLPGNEQFF. This chain uses TRBV5-1 with TRBJ2-1; the D gene TCRdb calls, TRBD1, cannot be checked with no DNA. The CDR3 has 14 residues. CDR1 is SGHRS, CDR2 YFSETQ, per germline.

V and J are TRBV5-4 and TRBJ2-3. Germline assignment: CDR1 SGHNT and CDR2 YYREEE (reference sequence). The CDR3 contains 14 residues. CDR3 sequence reads: CASSTGPGTDTQYF. Full variable domain (outside the CDR3, taken from reference TRBV5-4 and TRBJ2-3): ETGVTQSPTHLIKTRGQQVTLRCSSQSGHNTVSWYQQALGQGPQFIFQYYREEENGRGNFPPRFSGLQFPNYSSELNVNALELDDSALYLCASSTGPGTDTQYFGPGTRLTVL.

The CDR3 is CASSFAGDYGYTF. This chain uses TRBV28 with TRBJ1-2; TCRdb's D call, TRBD1, is unchecked because there is no DNA. From germline, CDR1 is MDHEN and CDR2 SYDVKM. CDR3 length: 13 amino acids.